This entry concerns a single T cell receptor beta chain. The record originates from a study of T cells after yellow fever vaccination. Trimming left V 5 bases short and J 7 bases short, with 12 bases between. Per the germline V gene, CDR1 is SGHAT and CDR2 is FQNNGV. The CDR3 covers 13 residues. 5'RACE template switching produced TCR cDNA carrying a universal primer site and UMIs. TCRdb re-called the 5' RACE reads with MiXCR, one entry per CDR3 protein. Of 120,000 or so distinct CDR3 sequences detected, roughly 15% appear once; the ten largest clones hold around 46%. The sequence derives from a man aged 18 to 30 who received the YFV17D yellow fever vaccine. Sequencing was performed on CD8+ T cells sorted from PBMCs, taken 5 days after the yellow fever booster vaccination. The rearrangement links TRBV11-2 to TRBJ1-5; D remains ambiguous. This CDR3 is CASSVGPKQPQHF. The CDR3 region has the DNA TGTGCCAGCAGCGTGGGCCCGAAGCAGCCCCAGCATTTT.